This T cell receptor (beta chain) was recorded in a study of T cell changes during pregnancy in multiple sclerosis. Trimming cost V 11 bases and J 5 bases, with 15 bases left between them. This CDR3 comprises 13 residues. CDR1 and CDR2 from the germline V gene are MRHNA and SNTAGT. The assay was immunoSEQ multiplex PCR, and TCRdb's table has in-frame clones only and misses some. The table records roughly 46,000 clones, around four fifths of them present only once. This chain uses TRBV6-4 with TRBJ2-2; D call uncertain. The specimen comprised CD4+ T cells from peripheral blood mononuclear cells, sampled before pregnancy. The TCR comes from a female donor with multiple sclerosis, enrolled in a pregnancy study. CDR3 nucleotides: TGTGCCTGCGGATCTCTGGTGACCGGGGAGCTGTTTTTT. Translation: CACGSLVTGELFF.